The entry below describes one TCR beta chain. This clone was recorded only once. The antigen this receptor binds is unknown. No base quality values were provided; no much bigger clone lies one nucleotide off. This entry comes from a study of blood T cell repertoires in COVID-19 (dated by TCRdb to the early 2020s). Regarding the complete study: The collaborator samples originated in the United States, Italy and Spain and spanned the acute and convalescent phases of COVID-19. The dataset comprised deeply sampled blood TCRbeta repertoires from subjects exposed to, actively infected with, or recovered from COVID-19. HLA class I and class II types, where available, came from metadata supplied by the sample provider rather than from assay-based typing. The material from the prospective study consisted of cDNA or gDNA derived from T cells, B-cell-depleted T cells, or PBMCs. A freely available public database, intended as a resource for researchers studying the immune response to SARS-CoV-2, is where the repertoires were released. Samples were obtained from the ongoing ImmuneRACE study (first 160 participants) and from 950 to 1,500 subjects provided by 6 global collaborators. Sample metadata almost always included a de-identified subject ID, COVID-19 status, age in years and sex.

Sequences GTSNPN (CDR1) and SVGIG (CDR2) are obtained from the germline V gene (reference sequence). V is cut by 0 bases and J by 6 bases, and the space between the germline ends is 14 bases. Reading from cysteine to phenylalanine, the CDR3 counts 14 amino acids. The read is trimmed to its CDR3 DNA, 42 bases read in frame from base 1. Broad study findings and their caveats: Clinical and demographic metadata were provided uncurated, with the amount varying by source and participant.

The immunoSEQ Assay, a bias-controlled multiplex PCR, was used to amplify TCRbeta CDR3 regions from genomic DNA. Regarding the original processing steps: The number of nucleated cells in each sample was estimated by amplification of reference gene primers within the assay. Sequence reads were collapsed and filtered to measure the absolute abundance of every unique TCRbeta CDR3 rearrangement. For each sample, productive Simpson clonality was calculated as the square root of Simpson's diversity index across productive rearrangements. This immuneACCESS table, as held by TCRdb, lists in-frame sequences with V and J called but not all clones. Of the missing ones, under half trace to an unresolved V gene in checked studies; the others have no known cause. V and J calls and clone size are those listed in that table; D and trimming were worked out from the DNA. The sample data list 150,000 to 170,000 clones, and 70% to 85% of these were observed just once. The ten most abundant clones make up 25% to 30% of the sample.

The collaborating institutions used their own protocols to collect whole blood in K2EDTA tubes. For TCRbeta analysis, collaborators shipped samples as frozen whole blood, isolated PBMCs, or DNA extracted from either of those sample types. The chain links TRBV30 with TRBJ1-1; the D gene remains uncertain. This clonotype was sampled from a woman in her fifties or sixties with acute or convalescent COVID-19. The sample taken for sequencing was peripheral blood. The CDR3 in this case is CAWSVGVAGAEAFF. In nucleotides, the sequence is TGTGCCTGGAGTGTCGGGGTGGCAGGCGCTGAAGCTTTCTTT.